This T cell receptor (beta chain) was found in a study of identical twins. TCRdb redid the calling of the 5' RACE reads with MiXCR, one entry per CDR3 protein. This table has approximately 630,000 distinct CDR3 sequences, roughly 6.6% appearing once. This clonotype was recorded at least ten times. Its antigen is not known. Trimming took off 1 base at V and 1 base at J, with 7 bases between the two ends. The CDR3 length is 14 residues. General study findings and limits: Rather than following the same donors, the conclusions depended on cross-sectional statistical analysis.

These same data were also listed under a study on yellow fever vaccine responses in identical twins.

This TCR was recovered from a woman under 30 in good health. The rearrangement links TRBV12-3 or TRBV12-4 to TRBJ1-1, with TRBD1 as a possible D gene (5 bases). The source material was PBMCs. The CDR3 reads CASSLVDRNTEAFF. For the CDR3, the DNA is TGTGCCAGCAGTTTAGTCGACAGGAACACTGAAGCTTTCTTT.